Listed here is a single T cell receptor (beta chain). Its antigen is unidentified. Primers for the PCR totalled 60 Vbeta and 13 Jbeta. Here immunoSEQ multiplex PCR was the method, and the copy in TCRdb shows in-frame clones only, minus some. The table lists about 150,000 clones, about 84% of them singletons. The CDR3 covers 15 residues. The J segment lost 2 bases and the V segment lost 7 bases, leaving 4 bases of the junction unmatched. From germline, CDR1 is SNHLY and CDR2 FYNNEI. The data belong to a study of cytomegalovirus exposure and HLA in healthy donors. Study background: The study's early data release held some 85 million unique TCRs from HLA-typed donors.

Study outcomes and limitations: TRBV6-2, TRBV6-3 and some other V segments were excluded as indistinguishable. In a later analysis, TCR beta V- and J-gene trimming showed a link to a missense DCLRE1C variant. Reports state that TCR beta sequences accurately predicted most subjects' HLA-A and HLA-B alleles.

V and J are TRBV2 and TRBJ2-7; 14 positions agree with TRBD2. The sequenced material came from PBMCs. The sequence was collected from a woman between 35 and 50 years old in good health and CMV-seropositive. CDR3 sequence (DNA): TGTGCCAGCACCGGGACTAGCGGGAGTCCCTACGAGCAGTACTTC. It encodes CASTGTSGSPYEQYF.